This T cell receptor (beta chain) was documented in a study of identical twins. TCRdb processed the 5' RACE reads anew with MiXCR; each CDR3 protein has one entry. The sample shows hundreds of thousands of distinct CDR3 sequences, 9% to 15% of them seen only once. The CDR3 extends over 14 amino acids. Trimming at V came to 8 bases and at J to 5 bases, leaving 3 bases not matched to a gene. From germline, CDR1 is ENHRY and CDR2 SYGVKD. This clonotype occurred a few times. The sample was also linked to a second study, of yellow fever vaccine responses in identical twins.

The chain combines TRBV10-3 with TRBJ2-3, with TRBD2 identical over 14 bases. This TCR derives from a woman under 30 in good health. Material for sequencing was PBMCs. CDR3 coding DNA: TGTGCCATCGGCGGGACTAGCGGGAGAGATACGCAGTATTTT. Its protein is CAIGGTSGRDTQYF.